The 26 T cell receptor beta chains below come from one sample, sequenced in a study of tumor-infiltrating lymphocytes in localized non-small cell lung cancer. Sequencing used immunoSEQ multiplex PCR; TCRdb keeps in-frame clones, though not all of them. The sample lists 15,000 to 20,000 clones, over 75% occurring once. Sequenced material: uninvolved lung tissue not adjacent to the tumor. The receptors come from a human donor with non-small cell lung cancer.

This chain joins TRBV11-2 and TRBJ2-1, with 7 nucleotides matching TRBD1. Losses at the gene ends were 4 bases for V and 9 bases for J; bases not matched to a gene: 15. Germline V gene sequence: CDR1 SGHAT, CDR2 FQNNGV. This CDR3 region has 16 residues. CDR3 protein: CASSYQGVLTAFEQFF. The CDR3 coding sequence is TGTGCCAGCAGCTATCAGGGGGTGTTAACTGCGTTTGAGCAGTTCTTC.

The chain combines TRBV5-1 with TRBJ2-3, with D possibly called TRBD1 or TRBD2 (6 bases each). Between the trimmed V and J ends, which lost 1 base and 2 bases, there was a span of 14 bases. Germline CDR1 SGHRS, CDR2 YFSETQ. The CDR3 loop spans 16 amino acids. The CDR3 loop reads CASSLFSRGLTDTQYF. CDR3 bases: TGCGCCAGCAGCTTGTTTAGCAGGGGACTCACAGATACGCAGTATTTT.

This clone ranks as medium-sized. This chain connects TRBV6-1 to TRBJ1-5; TRBD1 matches at 9 bases. This CDR3 is built from 14 residues. V shed 6 bases, J shed 3 bases, and the junction held 3 bases outside the gene matches. Looked up from germline, CDR1 is MNHNS and CDR2 is SASEGT. The CDR3 DNA is TGTGCCAGCAGAGGGACAGGGAACAATCAGCCCCAGCATTTT. This translates into CASRGTGNNQPQHF.

This sequence joins TRBV1 and TRBJ2-7; the table's D call, TRBD2, has no DNA check behind it. TRBV1 is a pseudogene locus. The CDR3 totals 13 residues. CDR3 sequence (DNA): TGCACCAGCCGTCCTCCGGGGATCTACGAGCAGTACTTC. It encodes CTSRPPGIYEQYF.

The chain uses TRBV19 and TRBJ2-3, with 8 nucleotides matching TRBD2. Losses at the gene ends were 7 bases for V and 3 bases for J; bases not matched to a gene: 6. Germline CDR1 LNHDA, CDR2 SQIVND (reference sequence). The CDR3 has 14 residues. In DNA, the CDR3 is TGTGCCAGTATCCCAGCGGGGGTGACAGATACGCAGTATTTT. This gives the protein CASIPAGVTDTQYF.

The V and J genes are TRBV7-2 and TRBJ1-5, with a weak D call TRBD1 (5 bases). The CDR3 loop spans 13 amino acids. Germline loops: CDR1 SGHTA, CDR2 FQGNSA. V lost 1 base to trimming and J lost 6 bases, with 7 bases between them. The CDR3 sequence: CASSLGRGQPQHF. In DNA form, the CDR3 reads TGTGCCAGCAGCTTAGGGAGGGGTCAGCCCCAGCATTTT.

The genes are TRBV28 and TRBJ2-3; the D gene is possibly TRBD2 (6 bases). From germline, CDR1 is MDHEN and CDR2 SYDVKM. This CDR3 comprises 12 residues. The V end was cut by 3 bases, the J end by 6 bases, with 7 bases between. The CDR3 DNA is TGTGCCAGCAGTTTTGGGGGGGATACGCAGTATTTT. This encodes CASSFGGDTQYF.

In this sample, this clone turned up once. V gene TRBV9 combines with J gene TRBJ1-3; D not certain. Germline CDR1 is SGDLS and CDR2 is YYNGEE. The CDR3 has 16 amino acids. Trimming removed 3 bases at V and 0 bases at J, with 13 bases between. DNA of the CDR3: TGTGCCAGCAGCGCCCTCAGTCCTTCCTCTGGAAACACCATATATTTT. It codes for CASSALSPSSGNTIYF. Filled out from reference TRBV9 and TRBJ1-3, the complete variable domain reads DSGVTQTPKHLITATGQRVTLRCSPRSGDLSVYWYQQSLDQGLQFLIQYYNGEERAKGNILERFSAQQFPDLHSELNLSSLELGDSALYFCASSALSPSSGNTIYFGEGSWLTVV.

This clone was recorded once. The gene calls are TRBV5-5 and TRBJ2-7; perhaps D is TRBD1 or TRBD2 (6 bases each). Trimming took off 2 bases at V and 3 bases at J, with 24 bases between the two ends. This CDR3 spans 18 amino acids. Germline loops: CDR1 SGHKS, CDR2 YYEKEE (reference sequence). Here the CDR3 DNA reads TGTGCCAGCAGCTTAAGATGGTCGGGGGCGTTGCCTTACTACGAGCAGTACTTC. Translated, it gives CASSLRWSGALPYYEQYF.

The V gene is TRBV5-1, the J gene TRBJ2-3; TRBD2 matches 9 bases. After removal of 4 bases from V and 5 bases from J, the junction contained 5 bases not matched to a gene. The CDR3 sequence is 14 residues long. In germline, CDR1 is SGHRS, CDR2 YFSETQ. The CDR3 nucleotides read TGCGCCAGCAGCACGGGGACTAGCTTAGATACGCAGTATTTT. Translating gives CASSTGTSLDTQYF. The whole variable domain, filled in from reference TRBV5-1 and TRBJ2-3, reads KAGVTQTPRYLIKTRGQQVTLSCSPISGHRSVSWYQQTPGQGLQFLFEYFSETQRNKGNFPGRFSGRQFSNSRSEMNVSTLELGDSALYLCASSTGTSLDTQYFGPGTRLTVL.

This clone occurred a few times. The chain is built from TRBV7-3 and TRBJ2-2, with D possibly TRBD2 on 5 matching bases. This CDR3 contains 16 residues. Trimming left V 5 bases short and J 5 bases short, with 18 bases between. From germline, CDR1 is SGHTA and CDR2 FQGTGA. The CDR3 region is CASSRSRSGLTGELFF. CDR3 nucleotides: TGTGCCAGCAGCCGGAGCAGGAGCGGACTTACCGGGGAGCTGTTTTTT.

This chain uses TRBV5-4 with TRBJ1-2; D possibly corresponds to TRBD1 (5 bases). CDR1 is SGHNT and CDR2 is YYREEE in the germline V gene (reference sequence). V gave up 5 bases and J gave up 6 bases, with 14 bases separating them. This CDR3 contains 13 residues. CDR3 in DNA: TGTGCCAGCAGGGGGGGTGCAGAAGATGGCTACACCTTC. It codes for CASRGGAEDGYTF.

This sequence joins TRBV9 and TRBJ2-1; TRBD1 aligns across 10 bases. Looked up from germline, CDR1 is SGDLS and CDR2 is YYNGEE. Trimming removed 4 bases from V and 8 bases from J; junction bases left unmatched: 6. The CDR3 extends over 14 amino acids. DNA for the CDR3: TGTGCCAGCAGCCCCCGGGACAGGGGCCATGAGCAGTTCTTC. This gives the protein CASSPRDRGHEQFF.

The sample holds a few counts of this clone. The rearrangement uses TRBV1 and TRBJ2-1; TRBD2, as called in the table, went unchecked against the DNA. TRBV1 is reported as a pseudogene. The CDR3 is 16 residues long. CDR3 amino acids: CTSSRRGLAGYNEQFF. The CDR3 nucleotides read TGCACCAGCAGCCGGCGGGGACTAGCGGGCTACAATGAGCAGTTCTTC.

This chain links TRBV5-6 with TRBJ2-7; 7 positions match TRBD1. The ends lost 3 bases at V and 5 bases at J; junction bases unmatched: 5. Germline V gives CDR1 SGHDT, CDR2 YYEEEE. The CDR3 length is 13 residues. CDR3 amino acids: CASSYMDRNEQYF. The CDR3 DNA reads as TGTGCCAGCAGCTACATGGACAGGAACGAGCAGTACTTC.

The J gene is TRBJ2-5, the V gene TRBV9, with 11 bases matching TRBD2. Germline loops: CDR1 SGDLS, CDR2 YYNGEE. CDR3 length: 17 amino acids. V lost 0 bases and J lost 4; bases outside the gene matches: 8. This CDR3 is CASSVDGTSGYGETQYF. DNA for the CDR3: TGTGCCAGCAGCGTAGATGGGACTAGCGGATATGGAGAGACCCAGTACTTC. Supplemented by reference TRBV9 and TRBJ2-5, the full variable domain reads DSGVTQTPKHLITATGQRVTLRCSPRSGDLSVYWYQQSLDQGLQFLIQYYNGEERAKGNILERFSAQQFPDLHSELNLSSLELGDSALYFCASSVDGTSGYGETQYFGPGTRLLVL.

The chain carries TRBV11-2 and TRBJ1-1; D is undetermined. This CDR3 is 13 amino acids long. Trimming pared 1 base from V and 0 bases from J, leaving 3 bases between. Germline V lookup: CDR1 SGHAT, CDR2 FQNNGV. CDR3 coding DNA: TGTGCCAGCAGCTTAGGGGTGAACACTGAAGCTTTCTTT. Protein sequence: CASSLGVNTEAFF.

This sequence joins TRBV7-2 and TRBJ2-3; D unresolved. Between the trimmed V and J ends, which lost 1 base and 4 bases, there was a span of 3 bases. Germline assignment: CDR1 SGHTA and CDR2 FQGNSA. This CDR3 is built from 12 residues. The CDR3 DNA reads TGTGCCAGCAGCTTAGTTTCAGATACGCAGTATTTT. Amino acid sequence: CASSLVSDTQYF.

The chain joins TRBV28 to TRBJ2-5; TRBD1 matches 7 bases. Germline V gene lookup returns CDR1 MDHEN and CDR2 SYDVKM. Trimming at V came to 6 bases and at J to 0 bases, leaving 10 bases not matched to a gene. The length of the CDR3 is 16 residues. The DNA of the CDR3 is TGTGCCAGCAGCGACCCAGTGGGACAGAACCAAGAGACCCAGTACTTC. It encodes CASSDPVGQNQETQYF.

V gene TRBV6-1 combines with J gene TRBJ1-2, with D possibly TRBD1 on 5 matching bases. CDR3 length equals 14 residues. Germline CDR1 and CDR2: MNHNS and SASEGT. The V end was cut by 0 bases, the J end by 4 bases, with 9 bases between. CDR3 DNA: TGTGCCAGCAGTGAAGCTCGGGGCACCTATGGCTACACCTTC. Protein: CASSEARGTYGYTF.

This clone has only a few counts. The V call is TRBV18, the J call TRBJ2-7, with D tentatively TRBD2 (5 bases). Trimming removed 2 bases from V and 3 bases from J, with 14 bases in between. CDR3 length equals 15 residues. CDR1 and CDR2 (germline): KGHSH, LQKENI. The CDR3 region is CASSPLAWLRYEQYF. Written as DNA, the CDR3 is TGTGCCAGCTCACCATTAGCGTGGCTTCGCTACGAGCAGTACTTC.

DNA of the CDR3: TGTGCCAGTAGCCTATCTTCTAGCGGGAGCTGGACCGGGGAGCTGTTTTTT. Its protein product is CASSLSSSGSWTGELFF. The chain links TRBV19 to TRBJ2-2, with 10 nucleotides matching TRBD2. Germline-derived CDR1 and CDR2 are LNHDA and SQIVND (reference sequence). The length of the CDR3 is 17 residues. J gave up 5 bases and V 6 bases, and 12 bases lay outside the gene matches.

V and J are TRBV11-3 and TRBJ2-3; D is perhaps TRBD2 (5 bases). The V and J ends lost 1 base and 8 bases respectively, with 13 bases between them. CDR3 length: 14 amino acids. The germline CDR1 and CDR2 sequences are SGHNT and YENEEA. The CDR3 protein is CASSLGRGSGTQYF. For the CDR3, the DNA is TGTGCCAGCAGCTTAGGCCGGGGTTCGGGTACGCAGTATTTT. Drawing the rest from reference TRBV11-3 and TRBJ2-3, the complete variable domain is EAGVVQSPRYKIIEKKQPVAFWCNPISGHNTLYWYLQNLGQGPELLIRYENEEAVDDSQLPKDRFSAERLKGVDSTLKIQPAELGDSAVYLCASSLGRGSGTQYFGPGTRLTVL.

The V call is TRBV7-2, the J call TRBJ2-7; TRBD1 agrees at 9 bases. This CDR3 has 16 amino acids. V lost 7 bases and J lost 8; bases outside the gene matches: 18. Germline-derived CDR1 and CDR2 are SGHTA and FQGNSA. CDR3 bases: TGTGCCAGCAAGATGGGGCCAGGACCGGGACAGGGCCAGCAGTACTTC. This translates into CASKMGPGPGQGQQYF. Variable domain in full (rest from reference TRBV7-2 and TRBJ2-7): GAGVSQSPSNKVTEKGKDVELRCDPISGHTALYWYRQSLGQGLEFLIYFQGNSAPDKSGLPSDRFSAERTGGSVSTLTIQRTQQEDSAVYLCASKMGPGPGQGQQYFGPGTRLTVT.

The chain has TRBV5-4 and TRBJ2-7; the match to TRBD2 covers 10 bases. The CDR3 consists of 14 residues. The ends lost 4 bases at V and 2 bases at J; junction bases unmatched: 3. Germline-derived CDR1 and CDR2 are SGHNT and YYREEE (reference sequence). The CDR3 DNA follows: TGTGCCAGCAGCCCCGGACTAGCGGCCTACGAGCAGTACTTC. It translates to CASSPGLAAYEQYF.

The rearrangement joins TRBV7-2 to TRBJ2-1; D perhaps matches TRBD2 (6 bases). Trimming cost V 1 base and J 5 bases, with 12 bases left between them. Germline assignment: CDR1 SGHTA and CDR2 FQGNSA. The CDR3 spans 15 residues. CDR3 DNA sequence: TGTGCCAGCAGCTTAGGTGGTAGCGGTGACAATGAGCAGTTCTTC. Residues: CASSLGGSGDNEQFF. The whole variable domain, filled in from reference TRBV7-2 and TRBJ2-1, reads GAGVSQSPSNKVTEKGKDVELRCDPISGHTALYWYRQSLGQGLEFLIYFQGNSAPDKSGLPSDRFSAERTGGSVSTLTIQRTQQEDSAVYLCASSLGGSGDNEQFFGPGTRLTVL.